The rows below give T cell receptor beta chains drawn from one sample of a study of shared clonotypes between healthy human individuals. Sequenced by immunoSEQ multiplex PCR; TCRdb stores in-frame clones only, minus some. The sample shows 1.6 million or so clones, 95% to 97% of them seen only once. The specimen was naive CD4+ T cells sorted from blood. All receptors derive from a man aged 30 to 45 in good health. The CDR3 runs from the conserved cysteine through the conserved F or W. A D gene is named only where the DNA matches it firmly. Only some rows state a clone size, as once, few, many or a class for expanded clones.

V	size	D	J	CDR3	DNA
TRBV10-2	.	.	TRBJ2-1	CASSRMDEQFF	TGCGCCAGCTCCCGAATGGATGAGCAGTTCTTC
TRBV2	.	TRBD2	TRBJ2-5	CATLAGVRETQYF	TGTGCCACGTTAGCGGGGGTTCGAGAGACCCAGTACTTC
TRBV25-1	once	TRBD1	TRBJ2-3	CASSGQGADTQYF	TGTGCCAGCAGTGGACAGGGGGCCGATACGCAGTATTTT
TRBV18	.	.	TRBJ2-7	CASSPVSGEQYF	TGTGCCAGCTCACCGGTAAGTGGAGAGCAGTACTTC
TRBV12-5	.	.	TRBJ2-1	CASAHGGEQFF	TGTGCTAGTGCTCACGGGGGAGAGCAGTTCTTC
TRBV7-9	.	.	TRBJ2-1	CASSLAAQTQFF	TGTGCCAGCAGCTTAGCTGCACAGACCCAGTTCTTC
TRBV5-1	.	.	TRBJ2-1	CASSLDSTSGYNEQFF	TGCGCCAGCAGCTTGGACAGTACCTCAGGATACAATGAGCAGTTCTTC
TRBV4-3	.	.	TRBJ2-3	CASSQARTDLGGLSTDTQYF	TGCGCCAGCAGCCAAGCCAGGACAGACTTGGGGGGGCTCAGCACAGATACGCAGTATTTT
TRBV6-5	.	.	TRBJ1-1	CASRDSGGTEAFF	TGTGCCAGCAGGGACAGCGGGGGCACTGAAGCTTTCTTT
TRBV12-5	.	.	TRBJ2-1	CASGLVGQGEQFF	TGTGCTAGTGGTTTGGTCGGACAAGGTGAGCAGTTCTTC
TRBV9	.	.	TRBJ1-2	CASSPPRTAGSGYGYTF	TGTGCCAGCAGCCCCCCCCGGACAGCGGGCTCAGGGTATGGCTACACCTTC
TRBV7-9	.	TRBD2	TRBJ2-3	CASSTLAGEGTQYF	TGTGCCAGCAGCACCCTAGCGGGAGAGGGTACGCAGTATTTT
TRBV5-1	.	.	TRBJ1-2	CASSRLAGNYGYTF	TGCGCCAGCAGCCGACTTGCGGGGAACTATGGCTACACCTTC
TRBV28	.	TRBD2	TRBJ2-1	CASSLFLAGGPLNEQFF	TGTGCCAGCAGTTTATTCCTAGCGGGAGGGCCTCTAAATGAGCAGTTCTTC
TRBV6-6	.	.	TRBJ1-2	CASSSDLDPGYTF	TGTGCCAGCAGCTCGGACCTGGATCCTGGCTACACCTTC
TRBV5-6	.	TRBD2	TRBJ2-1	CASSFTGTSGNEQFF	TGTGCCAGCAGCTTCACCGGGACTAGCGGCAATGAGCAGTTCTTC
TRBV7-2	.	TRBD1	TRBJ2-7	CASSLALGQGTYEQYF	TGTGCCAGCAGCTTAGCGCTGGGACAGGGGACCTACGAGCAGTACTTC
TRBV15	.	TRBD2	TRBJ2-3	CATSRRLADTDTQYF	TGTGCCACCAGCAGAAGACTAGCGGACACAGATACGCAGTATTTT
TRBV7-6	.	.	TRBJ1-2	CASSTWSGGYTF	TGTGCCAGCAGCACATGGTCGGGGGGCTACACCTTC
TRBV9	.	.	TRBJ2-1	CASSLRRIQQGGDEQFF	TGTGCCAGCAGCCTTCGTAGGATACAACAGGGCGGCGATGAGCAGTTCTTC
TRBV7-9	once	.	TRBJ1-4	CASSLTHAAGEKLFF	TGTGCCAGCAGCTTAACGCATGCGGCCGGTGAAAAACTGTTTTTT
TRBV4-2	.	TRBD1	TRBJ2-1	CASSQGDSGEQFF	TGTGCCAGCAGCCAGGGGGACAGTGGGGAGCAGTTCTTC
TRBV2	once	.	TRBJ1-2	CASTGRNYGYTF	TGTGCCAGCACGGGCAGAAACTATGGCTACACCTTC
TRBV2	.	TRBD1	TRBJ1-2	CASRGTGTLTNYGYTF	TGTGCCAGCAGGGGGACAGGAACCCTAACTAACTATGGCTACACCTTC
TRBV15	once	.	TRBJ2-2	CATSRAGLGELFF	TGTGCCACCAGCAGAGCGGGGCTCGGGGAGCTGTTTTTT
TRBV5-1	.	TRBD2	TRBJ2-7	CASSYGLAGGPGSSEQYF	TGCGCCAGCAGCTACGGACTAGCGGGAGGGCCTGGGTCCAGCGAGCAGTACTTC
TRBV2	.	.	TRBJ2-1	CASTLSNNEQFF	TGTGCCAGCACCCTCAGCAACAATGAGCAGTTCTTC
TRBV6-6	.	.	TRBJ1-1	CASSDGREAFF	TGTGCCAGCAGTGACGGCCGAGAAGCTTTCTTT
TRBV11-2	.	.	TRBJ2-7	CASSLAFVKTLEQYF	TGTGCCAGCAGCTTAGCCTTTGTGAAGACACTCGAGCAGTACTTC
TRBV11-2	.	.	TRBJ1-4	CASSSRDGDRNEKLFF	TGTGCCAGCAGTAGTCGGGACGGAGACCGTAATGAAAAACTGTTTTTT
TRBV10-3	.	TRBD2	TRBJ2-3	CAISEYHSSGRADTQYF	TGTGCCATCAGTGAGTACCATTCTAGCGGGAGGGCCGATACGCAGTATTTT
TRBV6-1	.	TRBD1	TRBJ2-2	CASSGTGAGELFF	TGTGCCAGCAGTGGAACAGGGGCCGGGGAGCTGTTTTTT
TRBV28	.	.	TRBJ2-5	CASSSLRQETQYF	TGTGCCAGCAGTTCACTGAGACAAGAGACCCAGTACTTC
TRBV7-3	.	.	TRBJ1-3	CASSLMYGSGNTIYF	TGTGCCAGCAGCTTAATGTATGGATCTGGAAACACCATATATTTT
TRBV19	.	TRBD2	TRBJ2-2	CASSGLAGHTGELFF	TGTGCCAGTAGTGGACTAGCGGGACACACCGGGGAGCTGTTTTTT
TRBV6-6	.	TRBD2	TRBJ2-3	CASSYTGGDTQYF	TGTGCCAGCAGTTACACGGGAGGAGATACGCAGTATTTT
TRBV7-8	.	.	TRBJ2-1	CASSLEGLLKYNEQFF	TGTGCCAGCAGCTTAGAGGGACTCTTAAAATACAATGAGCAGTTCTTC
TRBV27	.	.	TRBJ2-7	CASRFIRVYYEQYF	TGTGCCAGCAGGTTCATTCGGGTCTACTACGAGCAGTACTTC
TRBV28	.	TRBD1	TRBJ2-7	CASSSPGQGAYEQYF	TGTGCCAGCAGTTCACCGGGACAGGGGGCTTACGAGCAGTACTTC
TRBV5-1	few	.	TRBJ1-2	CASRPVGDGYTF	TGCGCCAGCAGACCCGTGGGGGATGGCTACACCTTC
TRBV11-2	.	.	TRBJ1-5	CASSLDRGQPQHF	TGTGCCAGCAGCTTAGATCGAGGACAGCCCCAGCATTTT